One sample yielded the 9 T cell receptor beta chains listed below, sequenced in a study of breast tumors, draining lymph nodes, adjacent tissues. Axillary draining lymph nodes of breast cancer patients supplied the node samples. Each CDR3 protein is one row after TCRdb ran MiXCR on the multiplex PCR reads. This table holds some 250,000 distinct CDR3 sequences, nearly 35% found once. Material for sequencing was axillary lymph node tissue. Receptors were obtained from a female donor with breast cancer. Some clones in this sample may be carry-over from other donors' samples.

This clonotype has only one observation. The chain recombines TRBV6-6 with TRBJ1-2, with D hard to call. Germline V gene data show CDR1 as MNHNY and CDR2 as SVGAGI (reference sequence). V was trimmed by 4 bases and J by 12 bases, leaving 18 bases between them. The CDR3 totals 13 residues. This CDR3 is CASSWVDVSGNTF. CDR3 nucleotide sequence: TGTGCCAGCAGTTGGGTGGACGTCTCTGGAAACACCTTC.

This clonotype has more than one count but fewer than ten. The CDR3 is CSAIKGVAKNIQYF. CDR3 in DNA: TGCAGTGCTATTAAGGGAGTAGCCAAAAACATTCAGTACTTC. The chain has TRBV20-1 and TRBJ2-4, with D possibly matching TRBD2 (5 bases). The CDR3 contains 14 residues. Trimming left V 4 bases short and J 0 bases short, with 10 bases between. Germline lookup yields CDR1 DFQATT and CDR2 SNEGSKA (reference sequence).

The chain couples TRBV2 to TRBJ2-7; 10 bases are shared with TRBD1. This CDR3 spans 15 amino acids. Germline V gene lookup returns CDR1 SNHLY and CDR2 FYNNEI. Trimming at V came to 3 bases and at J to 5 bases, leaving 7 bases not matched to a gene. This CDR3 reads CASSDGTGVGNEQYF. The CDR3 DNA follows: TGTGCCAGCAGTGATGGGACAGGGGTGGGTAACGAGCAGTACTTC.

The chain recombines TRBV5-6 with TRBJ2-1, with TRBD2 identical over 8 bases. Germline V gene lookup returns CDR1 SGHDT and CDR2 YYEEEE. CDR3 size: 16 residues. J gave up 4 bases and V 2 bases, and 8 bases lay outside the gene matches. The CDR3 is CASSLAGATAYNEQFF. The CDR3 DNA sequence: TGTGCCAGCAGCTTAGCGGGAGCAACCGCTTACAATGAGCAGTTCTTC. Full variable domain (outside the CDR3, taken from reference TRBV5-6 and TRBJ2-1): DAGVTQSPTHLIKTRGQQVTLRCSPKSGHDTVSWYQQALGQGPQFIFQYYEEEERQRGNFPDRFSGHQFPNYSSELNVNALLLGDSALYLCASSLAGATAYNEQFFGPGTRLTVL.

This clonotype was seen ten or more times. The rearrangement joins TRBV7-2 to TRBJ2-2; D might be TRBD2 (5 bases). The CDR3 has 16 residues. The V gene's germline CDR1 is SGHTA and CDR2 FQGNSA. Trimming shortened V by 3 bases and J by 3 bases, and 14 bases separated the two germline ends. CDR3: CASSFFFGRDTGELFF. CDR3 in DNA: TGTGCCAGCAGCTTTTTCTTTGGGCGGGACACCGGGGAGCTGTTTTTT. Variable domain in full (rest from reference TRBV7-2 and TRBJ2-2): GAGVSQSPSNKVTEKGKDVELRCDPISGHTALYWYRQSLGQGLEFLIYFQGNSAPDKSGLPSDRFSAERTGGSVSTLTIQRTQQEDSAVYLCASSFFFGRDTGELFFGEGSRLTVL.

The gene calls are TRBV7-2 and TRBJ2-3; D may match TRBD1 or TRBD2 (6 bases each). Per germline, CDR1 SGHTA and CDR2 FQGNSA. This CDR3 is built from 15 residues. Between the trimmed V and J ends, which lost 1 base and 2 bases, there was a span of 10 bases. In DNA form, the CDR3 reads TGTGCCAGCAGCTTAGGGGGGGCATTCACAGATACGCAGTATTTT. Its protein product is CASSLGGAFTDTQYF.

This clonotype came up a few times. A read error is possible here, since a much larger clone lies one base away. The chain links TRBV6-4 to TRBJ2-5; TRBD2 matches 9 bases. V was pared by 5 bases and J by 10 bases, with 17 bases of the junction left unmatched. Germline V gene lookup returns CDR1 MRHNA and CDR2 SNTAGT. This CDR3 is built from 16 residues. The CDR3, as DNA: TGTGCCAGCAGTCAAGGTAGCGGGAGTAACCGGGGGGTCCAGTACTTC. This codes for CASSQGSGSNRGVQYF.

This clonotype was seen at least ten times. The chain uses TRBV3-1 and TRBJ1-4, with 7 bases aligning to TRBD1. The ends lost 5 bases at V and 8 bases at J; junction bases unmatched: 14. This CDR3 spans 16 amino acids. The germline CDR1 and CDR2 sequences are LGHDT and YNNKEL (reference sequence). Written as DNA, the CDR3 is TGTGCCAGCAGCTATTCCGGACAGGCCGATGGGGAAAAACTGTTTTTT. This translates into CASSYSGQADGEKLFF.

This clonotype was recorded many times. In DNA, the CDR3 is TGTGCCAGCAGCTTAGCGCTGGCTAGCGGGCACACCGGGGAGCTGTTTTTT. Encoded protein: CASSLALASGHTGELFF. The V call is TRBV7-9, the J call TRBJ2-2, with TRBD2 identical over 8 bases. Germline V gene data show CDR1 as SEHNR and CDR2 as FQNEAQ (reference sequence). The CDR3 runs 17 residues. Germline trimming cut 0 bases from V and 3 bases from J; bases unmatched to any gene: 6.